The next 10 T cell receptor beta chains were all read from a single sample in a study of identical twins. TCRdb recomputed calls from the 5' RACE reads with MiXCR, one row per CDR3 protein. The data contain under 350,000 distinct CDR3 sequences, more than 8% of them singletons. In addition, the sample was reused for a study of yellow fever vaccine responses in identical twins.

Input material: CD8+ T cells sorted from blood. The origin of the receptors is a woman aged 18-30 years in good health.

This clonotype was detected many times. This chain links TRBV11-2 with TRBJ2-5, with 7 bases matching TRBD2. The germline V gene has CDR1 SGHAT and CDR2 FQNNGV. This CDR3 region has 14 residues. The V and J ends lost 5 bases and 0 bases, in that order; junction bases with no gene match: 3. CDR3 bases: TGTGCCAGCAGCCCCCGGGAGGACCAAGAGACCCAGTACTTC. Translation: CASSPREDQETQYF.

This clonotype was observed a few times. The chain carries TRBV27 and TRBJ2-3; TRBD1 is a possible D gene (5 bases). Germline V gene sequence: CDR1 MNHEY, CDR2 SMNVEV (reference sequence). V lost 4 bases and J lost 6, with 11 bases in between. The CDR3 loop spans 13 amino acids. For the CDR3, the DNA is TGTGCCAGCAGTTACAACCACAGGGATACGCAGTATTTT. It translates to CASSYNHRDTQYF.

V is TRBV11-1 and J is TRBJ2-1; the match to TRBD2 covers 12 bases. V gave up 5 bases and J gave up 1 base; unmatched junction bases: 15. This CDR3 is 20 amino acids long. The germline V gene encodes CDR1 SGHAT and CDR2 FQDESV (reference sequence). CDR3 loop: CASSLMVASGRAKSYNEQFF. CDR3 sequence (DNA): TGTGCCAGCAGCCTGATGGTTGCTAGCGGGAGGGCCAAGTCCTACAATGAGCAGTTCTTC.

This clonotype was seen ten or more times. The gene calls are TRBV7-8 and TRBJ2-4; D is unresolved. The CDR3 spans 16 residues. The V and J ends lost 5 bases and 1 base respectively, with 15 bases between them. CDR1 and CDR2 from the germline V gene are SGHVS and FQNEAQ. The chain's CDR3 is CASSTPGDSAKNIQYF. The DNA of the CDR3 is TGTGCCAGCAGCACCCCTGGAGACTCGGCCAAAAACATTCAGTACTTC.

The genes are TRBV7-2 and TRBJ2-7; D is unresolved. The V and J ends lost 5 bases and 6 bases respectively, with 20 bases between them. The CDR3 sequence is 15 residues long. Germline CDR1 is SGHTA and CDR2 is FQGNSA. This CDR3 is CASSQPNLLDPEQYF. The CDR3, as DNA: TGTGCCAGCAGCCAACCTAACCTTCTTGACCCCGAGCAGTACTTC.

This clonotype turned up a few times. This chain links TRBV12-3 or TRBV12-4 with TRBJ2-7, with TRBD1 identical over 9 bases. Trimming removed 6 bases from V and 3 bases from J; junction bases left unmatched: 9. The CDR3 extends over 15 amino acids. The CDR3 protein is CASSSLRDRDYEQYF. DNA for the CDR3: TGTGCCAGCAGCTCACTCCGGGACAGGGACTACGAGCAGTACTTC.

This clonotype was observed at least ten times. The chain employs TRBV4-3 and TRBJ2-1; no definite D call. This CDR3 region has 15 residues. Looked up from germline, CDR1 is LGHNA and CDR2 is YSLEER. The V and J ends lost 0 bases and 4 bases respectively, with 10 bases between them. This chain's CDR3 is CASSQDRYPYNEQFF. For the CDR3, the DNA is TGCGCCAGCAGCCAAGATCGATACCCTTACAATGAGCAGTTCTTC.

This clonotype has more than one count but fewer than ten. The V and J genes are TRBV4-3 and TRBJ2-7, with 9 nucleotides matching TRBD1. This CDR3 is 15 amino acids long. Trimming removed 0 bases from V and 3 bases from J; junction bases left unmatched: 3. Germline V gene data show CDR1 as LGHNA and CDR2 as YSLEER. In DNA, the CDR3 is TGCGCCAGCAGCCAAGAAGGGACAGGGTTCTACGAGCAGTACTTC. The encoded protein is CASSQEGTGFYEQYF.

V usage is TRBV30 and J usage is TRBJ2-1, with a possible D match to TRBD2 (6 bases). The V gene's germline CDR1 is GTSNPN and CDR2 SVGIG (reference sequence). Trimming took 2 bases from V and 1 from J, leaving 12 bases between them. This CDR3 contains 15 residues. The CDR3 sequence: CAWSWGGESYNEQFF. The CDR3 DNA is TGTGCCTGGAGTTGGGGCGGGGAGTCCTACAATGAGCAGTTCTTC.

This clonotype was counted at least ten times. This chain uses TRBV5-1 with TRBJ2-1; no definite D call. V lost 4 bases and J lost 5, with 13 bases in between. CDR1 is SGHRS, CDR2 YFSETQ, per germline. The CDR3 is 14 residues long. CDR3 in amino acids: CASSQPGPDNEQFF. The DNA for the CDR3 is TGCGCCAGCAGCCAGCCCGGACCCGACAATGAGCAGTTCTTC. The whole variable domain, remainder taken from reference TRBV5-1 and TRBJ2-1, is KAGVTQTPRYLIKTRGQQVTLSCSPISGHRSVSWYQQTPGQGLQFLFEYFSETQRNKGNFPGRFSGRQFSNSRSEMNVSTLELGDSALYLCASSQPGPDNEQFFGPGTRLTVL.